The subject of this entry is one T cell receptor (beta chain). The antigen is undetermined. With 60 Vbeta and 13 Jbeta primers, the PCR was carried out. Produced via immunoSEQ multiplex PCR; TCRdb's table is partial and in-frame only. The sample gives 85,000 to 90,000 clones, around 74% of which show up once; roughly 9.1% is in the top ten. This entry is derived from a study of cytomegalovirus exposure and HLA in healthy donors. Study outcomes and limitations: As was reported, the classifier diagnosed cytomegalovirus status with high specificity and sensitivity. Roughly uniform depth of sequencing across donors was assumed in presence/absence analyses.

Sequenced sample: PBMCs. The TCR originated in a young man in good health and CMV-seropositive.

This CDR3 is CASSTGTGISGNTIYF. CDR3 in DNA: TGTGCCAGTAGTACCGGGACAGGGATCTCTGGAAACACCATATATTTT. This sequence joins TRBV19 and TRBJ1-3; 9 nucleotides line up with TRBD1. The germline V gene encodes CDR1 LNHDA and CDR2 SQIVND (reference sequence). The CDR3 runs 16 residues. J lost 0 bases, V lost 4 bases, and 4 bases had no gene match. Complete variable domain (other parts from reference TRBV19 and TRBJ1-3): DGGITQSPKYLFRKEGQNVTLSCEQNLNHDAMYWYRQDPGQGLRLIYYSQIVNDFQKGDIAEGYSVSREKKESFPLTVTSAQKNPTAFYLCASSTGTGISGNTIYFGEGSWLTVV.